This is a list of T cell receptor beta chains from one sample in a study of blood T cell repertoires in COVID-19. Using immunoSEQ multiplex PCR, the repertoire was profiled, and TCRdb retains in-frame clones only, with some absent. The repertoire holds around 94,000 clones, with 84% as singletons. The sequenced sample consisted of peripheral blood. Receptors were obtained from a human donor in a cohort sampled during active COVID-19. Each CDR3 is given without its conserved first and last residue. Rows may omit the clone size; those that give it use once, few, many or a size class.

>TRBV11-3|11|-|TRBJ1-4
ASSTGVTEKLF
>TRBV18|15|-|TRBJ1-2
ASSPVAGYNSNYGYT
>TRBV2|12|-|TRBJ1-2
ASSGDRGYYGYT
>TRBV24-1|14|few|TRBJ2-2
ATSDLYRDNTGELF
>TRBV2|11|-|TRBJ1-4
ASSKGQAQKLF
>TRBV4-2|13|-|TRBJ2-2
ASSQVAGNTGELF
>TRBV2|13|few|TRBJ1-5
ASRWTGENNQPQH
>TRBV4-1|14|-|TRBJ2-7
ASSQGQGTRSYEQY
>TRBV21-1|16|-|TRBJ2-2
ASTRVDRGVFDTGELF
>TRBV4-3|11|once|TRBJ2-3
ASRGANRDTQY
>TRBV28|11|-|TRBJ1-2
ASSPFPPGGYT
>TRBV6-5|12|-|TRBJ1-4
ASTQSRTNEKLF
>TRBV11-3|14|-|TRBJ1-1
ASTRGGSLGNTEAF
>TRBV5-6|13|-|TRBJ1-1
ASSKAGTGNTEAF
>TRBV7-3|14|-|TRBJ1-1
ASSPPGVQGNTEAF
>TRBV28|12|few|TRBJ2-3
ASSLSPREDTQY
>TRBV7-2|15|-|TRBJ2-3
ASSLARGNSFTDTQY
>TRBV9|14|-|TRBJ1-2
ASSVDTGHPTGGYT
>TRBV18|12|-|TRBJ2-5
ASSLIALEETQY
>TRBV6-5|12|-|TRBJ2-1
ASSYMAGYNEQF
>TRBV7-6|11|-|TRBJ1-1
ASSLGGITEAF
>TRBV18|13|-|TRBJ2-7
ASSPGTGGGYEQY
>TRBV9|12|-|TRBJ1-1
ASSPGQGRTEAF
>TRBV15|13|-|TRBJ1-4
ATSRHATGSEKLF
>TRBV6-6|10|-|TRBJ1-2
ASSYSGVLYT
>TRBV5-5|11|-|TRBJ2-7
ASSWTASYEQY
>TRBV5-3|12|-|TRBJ1-5
ARRLTGGNQPQH
>TRBV4-2|11|once|TRBJ1-1
ASSQVGAGEAF
>TRBV7-2|14|-|TRBJ1-3
ASSLEPAGFGNTIY
>TRBV12-5|12|once|TRBJ2-3
ASGVMAGGGTQY
>TRBV7-2|15|-|TRBJ2-5
ASSPEAGSSRRETQY
>TRBV15|12|-|TRBJ1-1
ATSMGGVKTEAF
>TRBV7-3|13|-|TRBJ1-1
ASSQPGGPNTEAF
>TRBV5-1|13|-|TRBJ1-6
ASSFGEGGNSPLH
>TRBV4-1|12|-|TRBJ1-2
ASSQETGAYGYT
>TRBV5-1|11|-|TRBJ2-1
ASSLGTSSEQF
>TRBV2|12|once|TRBJ2-3
ASRRSYYLDTQY
>TRBV24-1|13|-|TRBJ2-1
ATSEQRGGQDEQF
>TRBV6-4|11|-|TRBJ2-7
ASSWPPGYEQY
>TRBV30|12|-|TRBJ1-5
AWSVMGAGQPQH
>TRBV30|14|-|TRBJ2-7
AWSAPPGGEGNEQY
>TRBV11-2|12|-|TRBJ2-7
ASTRRQGSFGQY
>TRBV5-8|11|-|TRBJ1-5
ASSSDRVQPQH
>TRBV7-2|13|-|TRBJ1-1
ASSAGRGKNTEAF
>TRBV6-5|12|-|TRBJ2-2
ASSYGPGTGELF
>TRBV4-1|20|-|TRBJ1-4
ASSQGIWTGGGYTATNEKLF
>TRBV5-1|12|-|TRBJ2-7
ASSPRTASYEQY
>TRBV27|12|once|TRBJ2-7
ASSSFGGEHEQY
>TRBV2|15|-|TRBJ1-6
ASSEALPGQGYSPLH
>TRBV28|18|-|TRBJ2-1
ASSLQRGLAGGARGNEQF
>TRBV5-1|11|-|TRBJ2-3
ATRGTSTDTQY
>TRBV4-2|15|-|TRBJ2-2
ASSQASRGSNTGELF
>TRBV3-1/TRBV3-2|11|-|TRBJ2-5
ASSGLAGETQY
>TRBV2|11|-|TRBJ1-6
ASSLLSSSPLH
>TRBV27|13|-|TRBJ2-2
ASSFQSAIAGELF
>TRBV7-3|14|-|TRBJ2-2
ASSRQPGDLSGELF
>TRBV19|13|-|TRBJ1-2
ASSIRGQGAGGYT
>TRBV6-5|12|-|TRBJ1-6
ASTRTGVSSPLH
>TRBV15|11|-|TRBJ1-5
ATSRDQRGTQH